This T cell receptor (beta chain) was documented in a study of CD8 T cells in ankylosing spondylitis. Study-wide findings and caveats: A TCR beta motif made of about 8 highly homologous variants seemed typical of ankylosing spondylitis blood.

Molecular-barcoded quantitative 5'-RACE produced these TCR beta libraries. TCRdb passed the 5' RACE reads through MiXCR, listing each CDR3 protein once. The sample has 800,000 to 900,000 distinct CDR3 sequences, about 11% seen once. With 2 bases removed from V and 3 bases from J, the gap between germline ends came to 5 bases. This CDR3 spans 13 amino acids. CDR1 and CDR2 from the germline V gene are MNHNS and SASEGT. Concerning this clonotype: The target antigen is unknown.

The chain has TRBV6-1 and TRBJ2-1; no definite D call. Sequencing used blood, either unsorted or a sorted T cell fraction (not recorded which). The TCR sequence derives from a male donor with ankylosing spondylitis. In DNA form, the CDR3 reads TGTGCCAGCAGTGAAATATACTACAATGAGCAGTTCTTC. Its translation: CASSEIYYNEQFF.